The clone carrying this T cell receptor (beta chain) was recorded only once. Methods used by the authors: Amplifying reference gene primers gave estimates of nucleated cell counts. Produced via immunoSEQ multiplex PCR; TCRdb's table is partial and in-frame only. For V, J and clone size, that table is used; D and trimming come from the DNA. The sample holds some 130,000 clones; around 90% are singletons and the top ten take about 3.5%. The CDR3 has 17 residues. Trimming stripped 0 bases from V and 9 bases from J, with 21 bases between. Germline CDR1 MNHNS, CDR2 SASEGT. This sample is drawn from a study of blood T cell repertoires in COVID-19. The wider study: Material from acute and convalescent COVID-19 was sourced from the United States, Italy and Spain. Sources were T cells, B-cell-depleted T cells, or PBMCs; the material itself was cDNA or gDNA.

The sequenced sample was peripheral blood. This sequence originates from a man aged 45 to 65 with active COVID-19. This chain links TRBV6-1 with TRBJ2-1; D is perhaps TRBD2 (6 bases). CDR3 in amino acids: CASSEARRGRGLFEQFF. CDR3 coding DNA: TGTGCCAGCAGTGAAGCGCGCCGCGGGCGGGGCCTATTTGAGCAGTTCTTC.